The 14 T cell receptor beta chains presented below share a single source sample, sequenced in a study of shared clonotypes between healthy human individuals (dated by TCRdb to the early 2020s). Library method: the immunoSEQ multiplex PCR assay. TCRdb obtained this table from immuneACCESS and retained in-frame rearrangements with V and J assigned. These tables miss some clones; where compared with another copy, unresolved V genes account for less than half of the shortfall, and the remainder is unexplained. Recorded for this sample are 550,000 to 700,000 clones; around four fifths of them occurred a single time. The ten largest account for roughly 2% of the sample. Sequenced material: memory CD4+ T cells sorted from blood. The meaning of the sample's cell subset or site label: CD45RA-negative fraction. All receptors come from a woman aged 30 to 39 in good health.

The chain combines TRBV27 with TRBJ1-2; no firm D call. The V end was cut by 5 bases, the J end by 2 bases, with 12 bases between. Germline CDR1 and CDR2: MNHEY and SMNVEV (reference sequence). This CDR3 has 14 amino acids. CDR3 residues: CASSVSYQNYGYTF. DNA for the CDR3: TGTGCCAGCAGTGTGTCATACCAGAACTATGGCTACACCTTC.

This chain uses TRBV6-1 with TRBJ2-1; 12 positions agree with TRBD2. Germline assignment: CDR1 MNHNS and CDR2 SASEGT. This CDR3 is 15 amino acids long. J gave up 5 bases and V 6 bases, and 5 bases lay outside the gene matches. CDR3 loop: CASSAGLAGNNEQFF. In nucleotides, the CDR3 is TGTGCCAGCAGCGCAGGACTAGCGGGAAACAATGAGCAGTTCTTC.

This chain uses TRBV23-1 with TRBJ2-2; 10 bases match TRBD2. TRBV23-1 has ORF status, its function being uncertain. J was trimmed by 6 bases and V by 0 bases; bases with no gene match: 13. This CDR3 is 19 amino acids long. This CDR3 is CASSQSGEREGRSAGELFF. CDR3 DNA sequence: TGCGCCAGCAGTCAATCGGGGGAGCGGGAGGGCCGGAGTGCCGGGGAGCTGTTTTTT.

The chain links TRBV10-1 to TRBJ2-4, with D maybe TRBD1 (6 bases). The CDR3 has 14 residues. The V gene's germline CDR1 is WNHNN and CDR2 SYGVQD (reference sequence). V shed 3 bases and J shed 9 bases, with 15 bases lying between them. The CDR3 DNA is TGCGCCAGCAGTGAATCCAGGGGCCCCAGCATTCAGTACTTC. Residues: CASSESRGPSIQYF.

This clone turned up a few times. The V and J genes are TRBV7-2 and TRBJ2-1; tentative D call: TRBD1 (5 bases). CDR3 size: 13 residues. Germline assignment: CDR1 SGHTA and CDR2 FQGNSA. Trimming shortened V by 5 bases and J by 8 bases, and 13 bases separated the two germline ends. CDR3 sequence: CASSATWGYEQFF. In DNA form, the CDR3 reads TGTGCCAGCAGCGCCACGTGGGGCTATGAGCAGTTCTTC. The full variable domain, completed using reference TRBV7-2 and TRBJ2-1, is GAGVSQSPSNKVTEKGKDVELRCDPISGHTALYWYRQSLGQGLEFLIYFQGNSAPDKSGLPSDRFSAERTGGSVSTLTIQRTQQEDSAVYLCASSATWGYEQFFGPGTRLTVL.

The chain couples TRBV6-5 to TRBJ2-3, with D uncertain. The germline CDR1 and CDR2 sequences are MNHEY and SVGAGI. CDR3 length equals 14 residues. V lost 3 bases, J lost 1 base, and 8 bases lay in between. CDR3 sequence: CASSYGRRTDTQYF. The CDR3 region has the DNA TGTGCCAGCAGTTATGGTAGACGCACAGATACGCAGTATTTT.

The chain is built from TRBV5-8 and TRBJ1-3; 8 bases agree with TRBD1. Trimming took 1 base from V and 5 from J; bases not matched to a gene: 5. The germline V gene has CDR1 SGHTS and CDR2 YDEGEE. This CDR3 comprises 15 residues. In DNA form, the CDR3 reads TGTGCCAGCAGCTTGCAGGGGGCTCTAAGAAACACCATATATTTT. This gives the protein CASSLQGALRNTIYF.

This clone has just a few counts. The chain uses TRBV6-5 and TRBJ1-1; D is unresolved. CDR3 length: 13 amino acids. Trimming left V 6 bases short and J 0 bases short, with 8 bases between. Germline lookup yields CDR1 MNHEY and CDR2 SVGAGI. The DNA for the CDR3 is TGTGCCAGCAGAGGACTGATGAACACTGAAGCTTTCTTT. Residues: CASRGLMNTEAFF.

This chain connects TRBV30 to TRBJ2-5; 12 positions agree with TRBD2. CDR1 and CDR2 from the germline V gene are GTSNPN and SVGIG (reference sequence). The CDR3 consists of 17 residues. The J segment lost 0 bases and the V segment lost 3 bases, leaving 8 bases of the junction unmatched. CDR3 nucleotides: TGTGCCTGGAGGAGTCTAGCGGGAGGGGGGTACCAAGAGACCCAGTACTTC. Amino acid sequence: CAWRSLAGGGYQETQYF.

V is TRBV5-1 and J is TRBJ2-2, with 8 bases identical to TRBD1. The CDR3 covers 17 residues. Germline V CDR1 and CDR2: SGHRS, YFSETQ. After removal of 0 bases from V and 1 base from J, the junction contained 5 bases not matched to a gene. CDR3 nucleotides: TGCGCCAGCAGCTTGGATCCAGGGGGCGGGAACACCGGGGAGCTGTTTTTT. Its translation is CASSLDPGGGNTGELFF.

This chain uses TRBV28 with TRBJ1-5; maybe TRBD1 (5 bases). V was clipped by 6 bases and J by 1 base, with 10 bases between them. This CDR3 region has 14 residues. CDR1 MDHEN and CDR2 SYDVKM come from the germline V gene. The CDR3: CASRGVRSNQPQHF. The DNA for the CDR3 is TGTGCCAGCAGGGGGGTGCGAAGCAATCAGCCCCAGCATTTT.

This chain links TRBV27 with TRBJ2-2; TRBD1 matches at 8 bases. The germline gives CDR1 MNHEY, CDR2 SMNVEV (reference sequence). CDR3 length: 17 amino acids. The V segment lost 6 bases and the J segment 6 bases; nucleotides outside the gene matches: 15. The CDR3 loop reads CASRPDRTGSWPGELFF. DNA of the CDR3: TGTGCCAGCAGGCCCGACAGGACAGGGTCTTGGCCCGGGGAGCTGTTTTTT.

The chain uses TRBV5-1 and TRBJ2-2; D call uncertain. The CDR3 length is 14 residues. Germline assignment: CDR1 SGHRS and CDR2 YFSETQ. The V end was cut by 2 bases, the J end by 4 bases, with 9 bases between. CDR3 residues: CASSFKSGTGELFF. CDR3 nucleotides: TGCGCCAGCAGCTTTAAGAGTGGCACCGGGGAGCTGTTTTTT.

The CDR3 DNA sequence: TGTGCCAGCAGTGACTTGTACTCTGGAAACACCATATATTTT. Its protein is CASSDLYSGNTIYF. The chain has TRBV6-6 and TRBJ1-3; D call uncertain. Trimming took off 5 bases at V and 0 bases at J, with 8 bases between the two ends. Germline V gene sequence: CDR1 MNHNY, CDR2 SVGAGI (reference sequence). This CDR3 has 14 amino acids.